This TCR beta chain was observed in a study of blood T cell repertoires in COVID-19. Study as a whole: Sites across the United States, Italy and Spain contributed samples from acute and convalescent COVID-19.

In the study's own analysis: Using reference gene primer amplification, nucleated cell counts were estimated. Measured with immunoSEQ multiplex PCR; TCRdb has only the in-frame clones, and not every one. For V, J and clone size, that table is used; D and trimming come from the DNA. This table holds about 180,000 clones, 82% found once. Germline CDR1 reads KGHSH; CDR2 reads LQKENI. The J segment lost 12 bases and the V segment lost 1 base, leaving 6 bases of the junction unmatched. The CDR3 consists of 12 residues. This TCR came from a man aged 55 to 69 who had recovered from COVID-19. V usage is TRBV18 and J usage is TRBJ2-7; 7 bases agree with TRBD2. The sequencing input was PBMCs or T cells enriched from blood (not recorded which). CDR3 region: CASSPLGGNMYF. In DNA, the CDR3 is TGTGCCAGCTCACCACTCGGGGGGAACATGTACTTC. The full variable domain, rest sourced from reference TRBV18 and TRBJ2-7, is NAGVMQNPRHLVRRRGQEARLRCSPMKGHSHVYWYRQLPEEGLKFMVYLQKENIIDESGMPKERFSAEFPKEGPSILRIQQVVRGDSAAYFCASSPLGGNMYFGPGTRLTVT.